This T cell receptor (beta chain) is drawn from a study of blood T cells in healthy people across ages. Study overall: Roughly one uniquely barcoded beta molecule per two T cells was captured.

Using a J-beta primer mix together with a sample-barcoded 5' primer, a second PCR was run for about 6 to 12 cycles. TCRdb redid the calling of the 5' RACE reads with MiXCR, one entry per CDR3 protein. The sample shows roughly 800,000 distinct CDR3 sequences, 30% to 45% of them seen only once. Between the trimmed V and J ends, which lost 0 bases and 4 bases, there was a span of 14 bases. This CDR3 spans 16 amino acids. In germline, CDR1 is MNHEY, CDR2 SMNVEV (reference sequence). The donors, aged about 6 to 95, were healthy Caucasians from Russia. The source is a man younger than 35 in good health. The sequenced sample consisted of blood. The V and J genes are TRBV27 and TRBJ2-3; no clear D. As DNA, the CDR3 is TGTGCCAGCAGTTTATCTCCTGCACCCCTCGCAGATACGCAGTATTTT. It yields the protein CASSLSPAPLADTQYF.